Following are 27 T cell receptor beta chains from one sample sequenced in a study of regulatory T cells in long-lasting Graves disease. Time point described: newly diagnosed GD, antithyroid drugs for less than 3 months. PBMCs were the source of the RNA used for TCR sequencing. According to the study, TCR beta libraries were built with iRepertoire HTBI primers and CDR3-region Arm-PCR. Each CDR3 protein gets one entry after TCRdb re-called the multiplex PCR reads with MiXCR. Found here are 400,000 to 500,000 distinct CDR3 sequences, roughly 17% of them singletons; the top ten hold about 23%. This sample also appeared in a second study, on T cells in Graves' hyperthyroidism and ophthalmopathy.

The sequenced sample was peripheral blood mononuclear cells (PBMCs), obtained at new diagnosis, from a patient treated with antithyroid drugs. These receptors were taken from a young woman with Graves disease.

This clonotype was counted many times. This chain joins TRBV10-3 and TRBJ1-5; TRBD1 matches 7 bases. V lost 10 bases, J lost 2 bases, and 8 bases stayed unmatched. CDR3 length: 14 residues. Germline CDR1 reads ENHRY; CDR2 reads SYGVKD. Written as DNA, the CDR3 is TGTGCCACCGGGACAGTCGTTGGCAATCAGCCCCAGCATTTT. Residues: CATGTVVGNQPQHF.

The chain is built from TRBV6-5 and TRBJ1-1; maybe TRBD1 (6 bases). Trimming pared 2 bases from V and 6 bases from J, leaving 13 bases between. CDR3 length equals 14 residues. Germline lookup yields CDR1 MNHEY and CDR2 SVGAGI. CDR3 protein: CASSYATGIAEAFF. CDR3 DNA: TGTGCCAGCAGTTACGCTACAGGGATCGCTGAAGCTTTCTTT.

This clonotype was seen many times. The V and J genes are TRBV7-9 and TRBJ2-5; 13 bases agree with TRBD2. Trimming cost V 4 bases and J 1 base; bases outside gene matches: 6. Germline CDR1 reads SEHNR; CDR2 reads FQNEAQ (reference sequence). CDR3 length: 17 residues. CDR3 nucleotide sequence: TGTGCCAGCAGCTCCGGGACTAGCGGGAAGATCCAAGAGACCCAGTACTTC. It yields the protein CASSSGTSGKIQETQYF.

This clonotype has at least ten counts. V is TRBV29-1 and J is TRBJ2-1; tentative D call: TRBD1 (6 bases). Deletions cut 6 bases from V and 5 bases from J, with 14 bases between. Looked up from germline, CDR1 is SQVTM and CDR2 is ANQGSEA. The CDR3 covers 13 residues. The CDR3: CSVRGGGDNEQFF. For the CDR3, the DNA is TGCAGCGTCCGCGGTGGGGGCGACAATGAGCAGTTCTTC.

This clonotype was detected many times. V usage is TRBV28 and J usage is TRBJ1-1, with D maybe TRBD1 (5 bases). The germline gives CDR1 MDHEN, CDR2 SYDVKM. The CDR3 has 13 amino acids. The germline V and J ends were trimmed by 4 bases and 4 bases, with 10 bases remaining between them. The CDR3 nucleotides are TGTGCCAGCAGTTCGACAGCTTTCACTGAAGCTTTCTTT. It specifies CASSSTAFTEAFF.

Ten or more counts support this clonotype. This chain connects TRBV2 to TRBJ2-4; possibly TRBD2 for D (6 bases). Germline CDR1 reads SNHLY; CDR2 reads FYNNEI. The V gene lost 2 bases and the J gene lost 2 bases, with 25 bases spanning the gap. The CDR3 extends over 20 amino acids. The DNA of the CDR3 is TGTGCCAGCAGTGAATCGGGAGCTCCTACGACCCCGTCGACCAAAAACATTCAGTACTTC. It codes for CASSESGAPTTPSTKNIQYF.

The chain is built from TRBV6-4 and TRBJ2-1; TRBD2 agrees at 7 bases. With V trimmed by 2 bases and J by 6 bases, 1 base remained unmatched. Germline CDR1 and CDR2: MRHNA and SNTAGT. The CDR3 contains 13 residues. CDR3 loop: CASSDGGGNEQFF. CDR3 bases: TGTGCCAGCAGTGACGGGGGGGGCAATGAGCAGTTCTTC.

Regarding this clonotype: Since a much larger clone is just one base distant, this may be a read error. The chain couples TRBV20-1 to TRBJ2-5; maybe TRBD2 (6 bases). The V and J ends lost 0 bases and 11 bases respectively, with 22 bases between them. CDR3 length equals 15 residues. CDR1 is DFQATT, CDR2 SNEGSKA, per germline (reference sequence). The CDR3 here is CSARDRREHYNEQYF. CDR3 nucleotide sequence: TGCAGTGCTAGAGATCGCCGGGAGCACTACAATGAGCAGTACTTC.

This clonotype has only a few counts. The chain recombines TRBV24-1 with TRBJ2-1, with a weak D call TRBD2 (6 bases). This CDR3 is built from 13 residues. Germline-derived CDR1 and CDR2 are KGHDR and SFDVKD. V was clipped by 10 bases and J by 10 bases, with 19 bases between them. CDR3 amino acids: CATKRAGSVEQFF. As DNA, the CDR3 is TGTGCCACGAAGCGGGCCGGGAGCGTAGAGCAGTTCTTC.

This clonotype was counted many times. The chain joins TRBV6-1 to TRBJ2-7; D may be TRBD1 (6 bases). Trimming shortened V by 4 bases and J by 4 bases, and 17 bases separated the two germline ends. The germline V gene encodes CDR1 MNHNS and CDR2 SASEGT. CDR3 length: 15 residues. The CDR3 reads CASSASWGTHYEQYF. CDR3 in DNA: TGTGCCAGCAGTGCATCTTGGGGGACACATTACGAGCAGTACTTC.

This clonotype was detected ten times or more. V and J are TRBV3-1 and TRBJ1-4; D perhaps matches TRBD1 (6 bases). This CDR3 has 14 amino acids. Trimming pared 5 bases from V and 4 bases from J, leaving 11 bases between. The V gene's germline CDR1 is LGHDT and CDR2 YNNKEL (reference sequence). The DNA for the CDR3 is TGTGCCAGCAGCAGACAGGAGTTTAATGAAAAACTGTTTTTT. This gives the protein CASSRQEFNEKLFF.

The V call is TRBV29-1, the J call TRBJ2-5; possibly TRBD1 for D (6 bases). Per germline, CDR1 SQVTM and CDR2 ANQGSEA. The CDR3 runs to 19 residues. Trimming took off 2 bases at V and 2 bases at J, with 27 bases between the two ends. CDR3 sequence reads: CSVEPFLKPSTGEQETQYF. CDR3 DNA: TGCAGCGTTGAACCTTTTCTGAAACCCTCGACAGGAGAACAAGAGACCCAGTACTTC.

This clonotype has a count of ten or more. J is TRBJ2-5 and V is TRBV6-1; 8 nucleotides align to TRBD2. The CDR3 is 15 residues long. V was clipped by 5 bases and J by 5 bases; unmatched bases: 10. Germline values: CDR1 MNHNS, CDR2 SASEGT. The CDR3 bases are TGTGCCAGCAGTAACACCGGGACTAGAGGGGAGACCCAGTACTTC. It is translated as CASSNTGTRGETQYF.

This rearrangement joins TRBV12-3 or TRBV12-4 to TRBJ1-5; 10 bases map to TRBD1. The CDR3 totals 17 residues. V dropped 3 bases and J dropped 4; count of bases not matched to a gene: 9. The CDR3 region is CASSFTRDRGFNQPQHF. The DNA of the CDR3 is TGTGCCAGCAGTTTTACCCGGGACAGGGGTTTTAATCAGCCCCAGCATTTT.

The chain carries TRBV24-1 and TRBJ2-5; 9 nucleotides match TRBD1. J gave up 6 bases and V 4 bases, and 5 bases lay outside the gene matches. From germline, CDR1 is KGHDR and CDR2 SFDVKD. This CDR3 has 14 residues. The CDR3 nucleotides are TGTGCCACCAGTGACTTGGACAGGGGAAAGACCCAGTACTTC. Encoded protein: CATSDLDRGKTQYF.

Ten or more counts support this clonotype. CDR3 sequence reads: CASSLGDRPGTDTQYF. CDR3 DNA sequence: TGTGCCAGCAGCTTGGGAGACCGTCCCGGCACAGATACGCAGTATTTT. The J gene is TRBJ2-3, the V gene TRBV5-4; no firm D call. CDR1 and CDR2 from the germline V gene are SGHNT and YYREEE (reference sequence). The V end was cut by 0 bases, the J end by 1 base, with 12 bases between. The CDR3 has 16 residues. The full variable domain, in which reference TRBV5-4 and TRBJ2-3 provide the parts outside the CDR3, is ETGVTQSPTHLIKTRGQQVTLRCSSQSGHNTVSWYQQALGQGPQFIFQYYREEENGRGNFPPRFSGLQFPNYSSELNVNALELDDSALYLCASSLGDRPGTDTQYFGPGTRLTVL.

The genes are TRBV6-2 or TRBV6-3 and TRBJ1-3; 7 bases align to TRBD1. Germline lookup yields CDR1 MNHEY and CDR2 SVGEGT. The CDR3 is 17 amino acids. Losses at the gene ends were 6 bases for V and 0 bases for J; bases not matched to a gene: 11. CDR3 in DNA: TGTGCCAGCAGGATCAACAGGGGCTCGGTCTCTGGAAACACCATATATTTT. Protein sequence: CASRINRGSVSGNTIYF.

This clonotype was seen at least ten times. This chain's CDR3 is CASSSSSFYEQYF. CDR3 nucleotide sequence: TGTGCCAGCAGTTCATCGAGCTTCTACGAGCAGTACTTC. This chain links TRBV27 with TRBJ2-7; no definite D call. This CDR3 has 13 amino acids. Per germline, CDR1 MNHEY and CDR2 SMNVEV (reference sequence). V lost 4 bases and J lost 3, with 10 bases in between.

As regards this clonotype: A far larger clone is a single base away, which makes a read error likely. This sequence joins TRBV7-9 and TRBJ2-3; D uncertain. The assigned J gene may be wrong: the sequence end matches TRBJ2-7 better. Per the germline V gene, CDR1 is SEHNR and CDR2 is FQNEAQ (reference sequence). The CDR3 extends over 13 amino acids. CDR3 sequence (DNA): TGTGCCATTCCAAACTTCGGTGGGAATGAGCAGTACTTC. Its protein product is CAIPNFGGNEQYF.

As for this clonotype: A much bigger clone sits one base away, suggesting this may be a read error. The chain links TRBV15 to TRBJ1-2; 7 nucleotides line up with TRBD1. Germline CDR1 is LNHNV and CDR2 is YYDKDF (reference sequence). After removal of 3 bases from V and 10 bases from J, the junction contained 11 bases not matched to a gene. There are 14 residues in the CDR3. The DNA for the CDR3 is TGTGCCACCAGCAGGGCATTGACAGGGTTCGACTACACCTTC. It is translated as CATSRALTGFDYTF.

This rearrangement joins TRBV11-2 to TRBJ2-5; TRBD2 aligns across 8 bases. The J segment lost 4 bases and the V segment lost 3 bases, leaving 13 bases of the junction unmatched. The germline CDR1 and CDR2 sequences are SGHAT and FQNNGV. This CDR3 is 17 amino acids long. The CDR3 is CASSFPRGGEWTETQYF. CDR3 bases: TGTGCCAGCAGCTTCCCCCGGGGGGGGGAGTGGACAGAGACCCAGTACTTC.

This clonotype showed up many times. One junction end disagrees with the germline gene, perhaps due to a read error. The chain has TRBV5-1 and TRBJ1-5; possible D gene TRBD1, 5 bases. From germline, CDR1 is SGHRS and CDR2 YFSETQ. The CDR3 runs to 12 residues. The CDR3 region has the DNA TGTGCCAGCAGCTTAGAGGGGCAGCCCCAGCATTTT. Translated: CASSLEGQPQHF. Drawing the rest from reference TRBV5-1 and TRBJ1-5, the complete variable domain is KAGVTQTPRYLIKTRGQQVTLSCSPISGHRSVSWYQQTPGQGLQFLFEYFSETQRNKGNFPGRFSGRQFSNSRSEMNVSTLELGDSALYLCASSLEGQPQHFGDGTRLSIL.

This clonotype appeared a few times. The rearrangement uses TRBV11-2 and TRBJ1-4; D gene uncertain. Germline CDR1 is SGHAT and CDR2 is FQNNGV. This CDR3 has 14 residues. V shed 0 bases and J shed 7 bases, with 9 bases lying between them. CDR3 in amino acids: CASSLEGGSEKLFF. In nucleotides, the CDR3 is TGTGCCAGCAGCTTAGAGGGTGGGAGTGAAAAACTGTTTTTT. The full variable domain, with the rest looked up from reference TRBV11-2 and TRBJ1-4, is EAGVAQSPRYKIIEKRQSVAFWCNPISGHATLYWYQQILGQGPKLLIQFQNNGVVDDSQLPKDRFSAERLKGVDSTLKIQPAKLEDSAVYLCASSLEGGSEKLFFGSGTQLSVL.

With respect to this clonotype: A far larger clone is one base from this, pointing to a likely read error. This chain links TRBV7-3 with TRBJ2-1, with TRBD1 matching 7 bases. Germline V lookup: CDR1 SGHTA, CDR2 FQGTGA. The CDR3 spans 17 residues. The V segment lost 2 bases and the J segment 10 bases; nucleotides outside the gene matches: 17. The CDR3 DNA is TGTGCCAGCAGCTTAGGCCTACCGGGACAGACCTCCTACGAGCAGTTCTTC. It translates to CASSLGLPGQTSYEQFF.

The rearrangement uses TRBV7-8 and TRBJ2-5, with 7 bases aligning to TRBD1. Germline loops: CDR1 SGHVS, CDR2 FQNEAQ. The CDR3 has 16 amino acids. V lost 5 bases to trimming and J lost 0 bases; unmatched junction nucleotides: 9. The CDR3 DNA reads as TGTGCCAGCAGCGCGCACAGGGGTCTTTACCAAGAGACCCAGTACTTC. It codes for CASSAHRGLYQETQYF. The full variable domain, its missing parts supplied by reference TRBV7-8 and TRBJ2-5, is GAGVSQSPRYKVAKRGQDVALRCDPISGHVSLFWYQQALGQGPEFLTYFQNEAQLDKSGLPSDRFFAERPEGSVSTLKIQRTQQEDSAVYLCASSAHRGLYQETQYFGPGTRLLVL.

This clonotype was counted many times. This chain uses TRBV3-1 with TRBJ2-5; D possibly matches TRBD1 or TRBD2 (6 bases each). Trimming left V 3 bases short and J 1 base short, with 21 bases between. Germline V gene lookup returns CDR1 LGHDT and CDR2 YNNKEL (reference sequence). This CDR3 spans 18 amino acids. The CDR3 reads CASSHPLWRDNPQETQYF. The CDR3 DNA follows: TGTGCCAGCAGCCACCCCCTTTGGCGGGACAACCCCCAAGAGACCCAGTACTTC.

The chain combines TRBV6-1 with TRBJ1-1, with 7 bases aligning to TRBD1. Trimming took 5 bases from V and 5 from J; bases not matched to a gene: 17. The germline CDR1 and CDR2 sequences are MNHNS and SASEGT. The CDR3 is 17 residues long. The CDR3 reads CASSKRRQGGLETEAFF. DNA of the CDR3: TGTGCCAGCAGTAAAAGGCGACAGGGAGGCTTGGAGACTGAAGCTTTCTTT.